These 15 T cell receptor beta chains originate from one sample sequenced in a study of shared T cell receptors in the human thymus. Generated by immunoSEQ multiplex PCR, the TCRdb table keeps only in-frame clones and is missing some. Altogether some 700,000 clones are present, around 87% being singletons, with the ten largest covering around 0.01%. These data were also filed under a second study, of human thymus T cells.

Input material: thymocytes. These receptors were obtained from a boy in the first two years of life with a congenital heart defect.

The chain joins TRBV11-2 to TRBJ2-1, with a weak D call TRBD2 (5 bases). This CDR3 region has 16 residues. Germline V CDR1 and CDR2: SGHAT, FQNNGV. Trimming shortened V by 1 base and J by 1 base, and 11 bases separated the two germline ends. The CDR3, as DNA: TGTGCCAGCAGCTTAGGGCGGGCCAAATCCTACAATGAGCAGTTCTTC. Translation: CASSLGRAKSYNEQFF.

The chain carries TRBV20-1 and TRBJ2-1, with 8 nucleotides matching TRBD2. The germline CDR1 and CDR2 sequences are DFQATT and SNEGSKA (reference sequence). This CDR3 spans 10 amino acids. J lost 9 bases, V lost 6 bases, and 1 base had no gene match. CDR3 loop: CSAREGEQFF. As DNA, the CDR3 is TGCAGTGCCCGGGAGGGTGAGCAGTTCTTC.

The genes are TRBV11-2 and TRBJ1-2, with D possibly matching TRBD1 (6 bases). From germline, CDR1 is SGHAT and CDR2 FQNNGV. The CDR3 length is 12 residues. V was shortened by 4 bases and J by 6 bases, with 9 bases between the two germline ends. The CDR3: CASSSGQHGYTF. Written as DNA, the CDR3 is TGTGCCAGCAGCTCGGGACAACATGGCTACACCTTC.

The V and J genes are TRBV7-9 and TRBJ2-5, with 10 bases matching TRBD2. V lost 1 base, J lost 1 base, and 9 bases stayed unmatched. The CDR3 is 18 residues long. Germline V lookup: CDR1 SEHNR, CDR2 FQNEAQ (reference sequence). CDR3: CASSLVGSGRRFQETQYF. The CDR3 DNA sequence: TGTGCCAGCAGCTTAGTCGGTAGCGGGAGGCGATTCCAAGAGACCCAGTACTTC.

Written as DNA, the CDR3 is TGTGCCAGCAGTTACTCCGGGACAGCTTCCTACGAGCAGTACTTC. It is translated as CASSYSGTASYEQYF. This chain connects TRBV6-5 to TRBJ2-7; 7 bases align to TRBD1. The CDR3 consists of 15 residues. Trimming removed 0 bases from V and 1 base from J; junction bases left unmatched: 3. Germline assignment: CDR1 MNHEY and CDR2 SVGAGI.

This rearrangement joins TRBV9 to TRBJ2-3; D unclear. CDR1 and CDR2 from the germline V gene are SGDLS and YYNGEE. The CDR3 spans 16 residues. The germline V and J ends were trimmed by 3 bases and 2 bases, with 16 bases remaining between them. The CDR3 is CASSAQPRGPTDTQYF. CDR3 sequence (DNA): TGTGCCAGCAGCGCTCAACCCCGCGGTCCCACAGATACGCAGTATTTT.

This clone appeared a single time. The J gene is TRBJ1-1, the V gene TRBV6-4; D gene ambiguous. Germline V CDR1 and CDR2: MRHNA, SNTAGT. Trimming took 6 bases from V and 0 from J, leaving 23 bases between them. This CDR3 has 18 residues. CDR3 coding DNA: TGTGCCAGCAGCCGGACTTACTTACATGTTCCCATGAACACTGAAGCTTTCTTT. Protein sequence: CASSRTYLHVPMNTEAFF.

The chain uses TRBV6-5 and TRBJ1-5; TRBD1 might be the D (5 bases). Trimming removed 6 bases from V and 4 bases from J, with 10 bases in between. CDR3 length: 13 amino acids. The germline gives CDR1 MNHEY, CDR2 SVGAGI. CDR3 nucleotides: TGTGCCAGCAGCCAGGGTGAGAATCAGCCCCAGCATTTT. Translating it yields CASSQGENQPQHF.

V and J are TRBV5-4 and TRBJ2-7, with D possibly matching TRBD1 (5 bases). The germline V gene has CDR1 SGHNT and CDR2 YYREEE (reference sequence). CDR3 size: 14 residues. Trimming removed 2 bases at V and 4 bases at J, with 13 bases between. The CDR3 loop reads CASSFEKGRYEQYF. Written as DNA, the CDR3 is TGTGCCAGCAGCTTTGAAAAGGGGCGGTACGAGCAGTACTTC.

The CDR3 reads CASSSRERSSGNTIYF. DNA for the CDR3: TGTGCCAGCAGCTCCCGGGAACGGAGCTCTGGAAACACCATATATTTT. The chain has TRBV7-6 and TRBJ1-3; D is unclear. The CDR3 consists of 16 residues. The germline CDR1 and CDR2 sequences are SGHVS and FNYEAQ. Trimming left V 4 bases short and J 0 bases short, with 13 bases between.

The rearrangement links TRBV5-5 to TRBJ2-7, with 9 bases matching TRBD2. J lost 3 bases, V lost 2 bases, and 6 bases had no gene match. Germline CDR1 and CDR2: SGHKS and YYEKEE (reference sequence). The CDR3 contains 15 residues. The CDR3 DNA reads TGTGCCAGCAGCTTCCTAGCGGGACACCTCTACGAGCAGTACTTC. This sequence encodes CASSFLAGHLYEQYF. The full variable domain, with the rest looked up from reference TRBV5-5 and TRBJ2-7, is DAGVTQSPTHLIKTRGQQVTLRCSPISGHKSVSWYQQVLGQGPQFIFQYYEKEERGRGNFPDRFSARQFPNYSSELNVNALLLGDSALYLCASSFLAGHLYEQYFGPGTRLTVT.

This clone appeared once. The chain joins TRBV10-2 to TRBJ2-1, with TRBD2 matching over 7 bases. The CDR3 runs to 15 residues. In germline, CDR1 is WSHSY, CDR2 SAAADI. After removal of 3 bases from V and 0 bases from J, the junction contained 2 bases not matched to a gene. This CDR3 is CASSDWEGSYNEQFF. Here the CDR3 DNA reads TGCGCCAGCAGTGACTGGGAGGGCTCCTACAATGAGCAGTTCTTC.

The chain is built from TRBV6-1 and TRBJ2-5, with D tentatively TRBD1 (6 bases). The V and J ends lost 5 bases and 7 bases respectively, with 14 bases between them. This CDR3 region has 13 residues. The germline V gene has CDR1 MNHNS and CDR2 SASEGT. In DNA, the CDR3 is TGTGCCAGCAGTTTCGACAGGAGATGGACCCAGTACTTC. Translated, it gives CASSFDRRWTQYF.

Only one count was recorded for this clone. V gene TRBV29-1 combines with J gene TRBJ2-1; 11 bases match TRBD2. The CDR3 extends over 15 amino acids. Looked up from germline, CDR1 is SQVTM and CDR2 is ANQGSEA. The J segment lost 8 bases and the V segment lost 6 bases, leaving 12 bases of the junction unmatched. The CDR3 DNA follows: TGCAGCGTACCACTAGCGGGAGTTCTCATGGATGAGCAGTTCTTC. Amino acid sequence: CSVPLAGVLMDEQFF.

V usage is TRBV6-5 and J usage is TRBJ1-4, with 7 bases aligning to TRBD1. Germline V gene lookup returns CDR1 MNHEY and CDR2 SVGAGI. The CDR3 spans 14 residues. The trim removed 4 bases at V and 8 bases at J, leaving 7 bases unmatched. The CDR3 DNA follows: TGTGCCAGCAGTTCCCGACGAGGGGGCGAAAAACTGTTTTTT. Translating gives CASSSRRGGEKLFF.